The next 18 T cell receptor beta chains were all read from a single sample in a study of T cell changes during pregnancy in multiple sclerosis (dated 2019 in TCRdb). The library was obtained by the immunoSEQ multiplex PCR assay. As stored in TCRdb, this immuneACCESS dataset retains in-frame rearrangements with V and J assigned. A fraction of the clones does not appear; measured against another copy, unresolved V genes explain less than half of the discrepancy, and the remainder lacks a known reason. In this sample the table shows around 62,000 clones, 80% to 95% of which occur a single time. Clones ranked in the top ten supply about 2.1% of the sample. The input for sequencing was peripheral blood, taken in the second trimester of pregnancy. The receptor source for this set is a female donor in good health, enrolled as a control in a pregnancy study.

This clone has a single count. CDR3 protein: CASSLGTGPKGSGELFF. The CDR3 DNA reads TGTGCCAGCAGCTTAGGCACAGGCCCTAAGGGGTCCGGGGAGCTGTTTTTT. The chain couples TRBV13 to TRBJ2-2; a weak D match, TRBD1 (5 bases). Germline V gene data show CDR1 as PRHDT and CDR2 as FYEKMQ (reference sequence). Trimming left V 0 bases short and J 6 bases short, with 17 bases between. The CDR3 contains 17 residues. Variable domain in full (rest from reference TRBV13 and TRBJ2-2): AAGVIQSPRHLIKEKRETATLKCYPIPRHDTVYWYQQGPGQDPQFLISFYEKMQSDKGSIPDRFSAQQFSDYHSELNMSSLELGDSALYFCASSLGTGPKGSGELFFGEGSRLTVL.

This clone was recorded a few times. The V call is TRBV5-6, the J call TRBJ1-1, with D possibly matching TRBD1 (6 bases). Trimming took off 0 bases at V and 10 bases at J, with 16 bases between the two ends. Germline V gene lookup returns CDR1 SGHDT and CDR2 YYEEEE. The CDR3 runs to 14 residues. The CDR3 sequence: CASSLAGQWAGAFF. CDR3 in DNA: TGTGCCAGCAGCTTGGCCGGACAGTGGGCAGGAGCTTTCTTT.

The V call is TRBV2, the J call TRBJ1-6; D unresolved. The V gene lost 9 bases and the J gene lost 9 bases, with 12 bases spanning the gap. CDR3 length: 12 residues. Germline V gene sequence: CDR1 SNHLY, CDR2 FYNNEI. The chain's CDR3 is CARQDQSSPLHF. The CDR3 region has the DNA TGTGCCAGACAAGATCAAAGTTCACCCCTCCACTTT.

The chain joins TRBV5-1 to TRBJ1-1; D is unclear. Germline loops: CDR1 SGHRS, CDR2 YFSETQ. The CDR3 has 14 residues. V was shortened by 0 bases and J by 1 base, with 7 bases between the two germline ends. The CDR3 region is CASSLDSGNTEAFF. CDR3 nucleotides: TGCGCCAGCAGCTTGGACTCGGGGAACACTGAAGCTTTCTTT.

V usage is TRBV28 and J usage is TRBJ2-1; D may be TRBD1 (6 bases). The CDR3 consists of 14 residues. Trimming took off 6 bases at V and 8 bases at J, with 17 bases between the two ends. Germline V gene sequence: CDR1 MDHEN, CDR2 SYDVKM. CDR3 region: CASSRDNPRDEQFF. CDR3 coding DNA: TGTGCCAGCAGCCGGGACAATCCTAGGGATGAGCAGTTCTTC.

The chain has TRBV7-2 and TRBJ2-3; D is perhaps TRBD2 (6 bases). V was pared by 1 base and J by 0 bases, with 8 bases between. The germline V gene encodes CDR1 SGHTA and CDR2 FQGNSA. The CDR3 runs 15 residues. CDR3 sequence reads: CASSLGGTSTDTQYF. As DNA, the CDR3 is TGTGCCAGCAGCTTAGGGGGGACTAGCACAGATACGCAGTATTTT.

A single count supports this clone. The chain links TRBV6-5 to TRBJ2-3; D is ambiguous. The V gene lost 2 bases and the J gene lost 5 bases, with 8 bases spanning the gap. This CDR3 region has 13 residues. Per the germline V gene, CDR1 is MNHEY and CDR2 is SVGAGI. As DNA, the CDR3 is TGTGCCAGCAGTTACGTCCGCGGAGATACGCAGTATTTT. It yields the protein CASSYVRGDTQYF.

The V gene is TRBV27, the J gene TRBJ2-5, with D possibly matching TRBD1 (6 bases). V shed 1 base and J shed 1 base, with 10 bases lying between them. CDR3 length: 15 amino acids. The V gene's germline CDR1 is MNHEY and CDR2 SMNVEV (reference sequence). CDR3 sequence: CASSLYTGRQETQYF. Here the CDR3 DNA reads TGTGCCAGCAGTTTATACACAGGGCGCCAAGAGACCCAGTACTTC.

The V call is TRBV5-1, the J call TRBJ2-1; unclear D gene. Looked up from germline, CDR1 is SGHRS and CDR2 is YFSETQ. The CDR3 extends over 14 amino acids. Trimming removed 5 bases from V and 6 bases from J, with 15 bases in between. CDR3 in DNA: TGCGCCAGCAGTGAGGCCCGACCGACCAATGAGCAGTTCTTC. Amino acid sequence: CASSEARPTNEQFF.

The chain carries TRBV7-8 and TRBJ2-1, with D possibly TRBD2 on 5 matching bases. V lost 5 bases, J lost 7 bases, and 15 bases lay in between. The CDR3 length is 14 residues. The germline gives CDR1 SGHVS, CDR2 FQNEAQ. This CDR3 is CASSLYGVRNEQFF. As DNA, the CDR3 is TGTGCCAGCAGCCTCTACGGGGTTCGGAATGAGCAGTTCTTC.

The chain has TRBV11-1 and TRBJ1-6; TRBD1 might be the D (5 bases). The CDR3 is made up of 14 amino acids. Trimming removed 1 base from V and 9 bases from J, with 10 bases in between. The germline gives CDR1 SGHAT, CDR2 FQDESV (reference sequence). The CDR3 DNA reads TGTGCCAGCAGCTTAGAGCTAGACAGTTCACCCCTCCACTTT. It is translated as CASSLELDSSPLHF.

The chain links TRBV6-1 to TRBJ2-2; possible D gene TRBD1, 5 bases. The CDR3 contains 15 residues. Germline V gene data show CDR1 as MNHNS and CDR2 as SASEGT. V shed 6 bases and J shed 1 base, with 12 bases lying between them. The CDR3 DNA is TGTGCCAGCAGACCACTGGGGCGGAACACCGGGGAGCTGTTTTTT. Translation: CASRPLGRNTGELFF.

J is TRBJ2-7 and V is TRBV4-1; TRBD2 matches 9 bases. V was pared by 1 base and J by 2 bases, with 15 bases of the junction left unmatched. The V gene's germline CDR1 is MGHRA and CDR2 YSYEKL. CDR3 length: 19 residues. The CDR3 bases are TGCGCCAGCAGCCAAGCCTTCGGCCTGTCCCTAGCGGGAACCTACGAGCAGTACTTC. It is translated as CASSQAFGLSLAGTYEQYF.

J is TRBJ2-3 and V is TRBV5-1; 9 nucleotides match TRBD2. CDR3 size: 14 residues. CDR1 is SGHRS, CDR2 YFSETQ, per germline. The junction had 5 bases not matched to a gene; V was cut back by 8 bases and J by 1 base. CDR3 coding DNA: TGCGCCAGTTCCGGGACTAGCCGCACAGATACGCAGTATTTT. Translating it yields CASSGTSRTDTQYF.

This rearrangement joins TRBV28 to TRBJ2-1, with D perhaps matching TRBD2 (5 bases). Trimming shortened V by 8 bases and J by 6 bases, and 20 bases separated the two germline ends. The germline V gene encodes CDR1 MDHEN and CDR2 SYDVKM. The CDR3 spans 15 residues. The CDR3 DNA follows: TGTGCCAGCCAATCGGTTAATGTAGCGCCCAATGAGCAGTTCTTC. It specifies CASQSVNVAPNEQFF. Full variable domain (outside the CDR3, taken from reference TRBV28 and TRBJ2-1): DVKVTQSSRYLVKRTGEKVFLECVQDMDHENMFWYRQDPGLGLRLIYFSYDVKMKEKGDIPEGYSVSREKKERFSLILESASTNQTSMYLCASQSVNVAPNEQFFGPGTRLTVL.

This chain uses TRBV4-2 with TRBJ2-2; 10 bases line up with TRBD1. The germline V gene encodes CDR1 LGHNA and CDR2 YNFKEQ. The CDR3 sequence is 16 residues long. After removal of 1 base from V and 5 bases from J, the junction contained 4 bases not matched to a gene. Here the CDR3 reads CASSQVSGQGTGELFF. As DNA, the CDR3 is TGTGCCAGCAGCCAAGTGTCGGGACAGGGGACCGGGGAGCTGTTTTTT.

This chain connects TRBV5-1 to TRBJ1-1, with TRBD1 identical over 7 bases. Losses at the gene ends were 0 bases for V and 4 bases for J; bases not matched to a gene: 9. The germline gives CDR1 SGHRS, CDR2 YFSETQ. The CDR3 length is 16 residues. DNA for the CDR3: TGCGCCAGCAGCTTGGGAGGGGTGACAGGGCGCACTGAAGCTTTCTTT. Translated, it gives CASSLGGVTGRTEAFF.

This clone was found once. V and J are TRBV7-9 and TRBJ2-1; D is perhaps TRBD1 (6 bases). Germline values: CDR1 SEHNR, CDR2 FQNEAQ (reference sequence). V was trimmed by 5 bases and J by 5 bases, leaving 16 bases between them. The CDR3 sequence is 15 residues long. This CDR3 is CASSPPRTANNEQFF. The DNA of the CDR3 is TGTGCCAGCAGCCCCCCGAGGACAGCCAACAATGAGCAGTTCTTC.